Many counts were recorded for the clone carrying this TCR beta chain. Its antigen is not known. CDR3 length: 13 amino acids. The V gene's germline CDR1 is MNHNY and CDR2 SVGAGI (reference sequence). The germline V and J ends were trimmed by 7 bases and 4 bases, with 12 bases remaining between them. Unique molecular identifiers were incorporated during preparation of the TCRbeta library. MiXCR was run by TCRdb on the PCR reads, yielding one entry per CDR3 protein. The repertoire consists of about 490,000 distinct CDR3 sequences, with roughly a tenth occurring once and the leading ten covering 2% to 2.5%. The sample belongs to a study of T-cell reconstitution after alpha-beta-depleted transplantation in children. Whole-study findings and limits: Surviving recipient cells, namely T cells and thymic progenitors, were the source of high day-60 TCRbeta diversity in some patients. Newly produced T cells mostly accounted for T-cell counts and diversity one year post-transplant. Alpha-beta T cells present about two months after transplant were reported to originate from several hundred expanded graft clones.

The chain couples TRBV6-6 to TRBJ2-3; perhaps TRBD2 as D (6 bases). The receptor's source is a child aged 2 to 10 with inherited bone marrow failure, due to receive a stem cell transplant. This specimen was PBMCs, taken before TCRalphabeta/CD19-depleted stem cell transplant. CDR3 region: CASIRRGADTQYF. The CDR3 DNA follows: TGTGCCAGCATAAGGAGGGGCGCAGATACGCAGTATTTT.